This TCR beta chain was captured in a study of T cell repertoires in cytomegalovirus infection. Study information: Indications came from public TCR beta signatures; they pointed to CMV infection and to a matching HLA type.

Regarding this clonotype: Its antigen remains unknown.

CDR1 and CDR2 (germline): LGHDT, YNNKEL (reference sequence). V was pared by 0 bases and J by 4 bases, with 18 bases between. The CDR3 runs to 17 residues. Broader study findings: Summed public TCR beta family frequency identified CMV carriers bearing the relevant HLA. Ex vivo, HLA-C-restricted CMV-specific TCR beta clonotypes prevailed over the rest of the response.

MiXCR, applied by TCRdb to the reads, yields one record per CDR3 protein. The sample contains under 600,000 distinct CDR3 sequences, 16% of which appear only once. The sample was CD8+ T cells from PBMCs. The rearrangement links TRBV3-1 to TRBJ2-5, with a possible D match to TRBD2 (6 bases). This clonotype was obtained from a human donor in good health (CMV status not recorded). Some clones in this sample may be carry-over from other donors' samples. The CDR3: CASSQDLATRDRETQYF. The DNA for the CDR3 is TGTGCCAGCAGCCAAGATTTGGCGACGCGGGACCGAGAGACCCAGTACTTC.